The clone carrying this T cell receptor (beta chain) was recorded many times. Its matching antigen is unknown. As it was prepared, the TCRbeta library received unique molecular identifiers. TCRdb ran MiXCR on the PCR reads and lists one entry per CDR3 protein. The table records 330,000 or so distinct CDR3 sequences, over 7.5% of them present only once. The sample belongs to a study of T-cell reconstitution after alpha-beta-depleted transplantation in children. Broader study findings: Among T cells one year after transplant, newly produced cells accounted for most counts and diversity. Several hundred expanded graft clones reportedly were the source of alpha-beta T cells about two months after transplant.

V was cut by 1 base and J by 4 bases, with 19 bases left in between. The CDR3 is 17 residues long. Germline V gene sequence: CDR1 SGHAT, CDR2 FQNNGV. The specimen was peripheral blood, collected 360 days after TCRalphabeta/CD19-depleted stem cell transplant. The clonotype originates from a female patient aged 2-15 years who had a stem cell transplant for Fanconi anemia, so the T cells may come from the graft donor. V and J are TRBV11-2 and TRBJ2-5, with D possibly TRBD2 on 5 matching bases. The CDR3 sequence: CASSLGRTLARRETQYF. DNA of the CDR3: TGTGCCAGCAGCTTAGGTAGGACGTTAGCGAGGCGAGAGACCCAGTACTTC.